This T cell receptor beta chain was retrieved from a study of T cell responses to AZD1222 COVID-19 vaccine. Across the study: The study pooled second doses at about 4 or about 12 weeks.

For this clone: Its target is unknown.

Here immunoSEQ multiplex PCR was the method, and the copy in TCRdb shows in-frame clones only, minus some. There are 90,000 to 120,000 clones in the sample; 90% to 95% occur only once, and roughly a fifth lies in the top ten. General study findings and limits: The sample set comprised mostly white British donors with more females, and clonal diversity was possibly underestimated. Sampling captured repertoires only after the peak T cell response.

With V trimmed by 0 bases and J by 14 bases, 4 bases remained unmatched. The CDR3 spans 12 residues. Germline lookup yields CDR1 SGHDT and CDR2 YYEEEE. The V and J genes are TRBV5-6 and TRBJ1-4, with TRBD1 matching 7 bases. The input for sequencing was peripheral blood, taken on day 0 of AZD1222 vaccination. The TCR originated in an adult in good health. Here the CDR3 reads CASSLARQGLFF. The CDR3 nucleotides are TGTGCCAGCAGCTTGGCCCGACAGGGCCTGTTTTTT.